This TCR beta chain was identified in a study of vaccination and CD4 T cells after COVID-19. Looking at the study overall: Control wells got either CEFX epitopes, HIV-1 Nef peptides, or no peptide at all.

The CDR3 is 15 residues long. Per germline, CDR1 DFQATT and CDR2 SNEGSKA (reference sequence). The trim removed 4 bases at V and 2 bases at J, leaving 7 bases unmatched. A word on this clonotype: Antigen specificity is unknown.

Sequence data for DNA of cultured CD4+ T cells were generated by the Oncomine TCR Beta short-read assay. TCRdb reanalysed the PCR reads using MiXCR and keeps one entry per CDR3 protein. The sample contains some 15,000 distinct CDR3 sequences, roughly two fifths of which appear only once. Treatment reported: roughly 11-day PBMC culture with coronavirus spike peptide pools or control peptides (ViraFEST assay). Expansion of antigen-specific T cells with peptide pools by ViraFEST preceded sequencing of TCRs. This rearrangement joins TRBV20-1 to TRBJ2-3, with 9 bases that match TRBD2. The clonotype comes from a human donor who had recovered from COVID-19. This sample comprised CD4+ T cells from blood, cultured in vitro, obtained before SARS-CoV-2 vaccination. CDR3 residues: CSATSLAGNTDTQYF. DNA of the CDR3: TGCAGTGCTACGAGTCTAGCGGGGAACACAGATACGCAGTATTTT.